This T cell receptor (beta chain) was sequenced for a study of a mutant IDH1 vaccine in newly diagnosed glioma. In the study overall: Patients received vaccination from 4-6 weeks after radiotherapy alone, or with temozolomide cycles. Radiotherapy, temozolomide, or both had been given previously, and both were given to most.

Method: immunoSEQ multiplex PCR; TCRdb's copy keeps in-frame clones and lacks some. The sample yields 40,000 or so clones, roughly 80% seen once. This CDR3 is 14 amino acids long. V lost 2 bases, J lost 5 bases, and 3 bases stayed unmatched. Germline CDR1 SGHDT, CDR2 YYEEEE. The time point was: week 23, last vaccination. Every vaccine dose comprised 300 ug of mutant IDH1 20-mer peptide plus topical imiquimod. With regard to this clone: What it binds is not known.

Sequencing used PBMCs, obtained from a glioma patient whose treatment included an IDH1 peptide vaccine. The source of this sequence is a man between 45 and 60 years old with glioma. The V call is TRBV5-6, the J call TRBJ1-1, with 10 bases matching TRBD1. This CDR3 is CASSFGDRGTEAFF. CDR3 in DNA: TGTGCCAGCAGCTTTGGGGACAGGGGAACTGAAGCTTTCTTT.